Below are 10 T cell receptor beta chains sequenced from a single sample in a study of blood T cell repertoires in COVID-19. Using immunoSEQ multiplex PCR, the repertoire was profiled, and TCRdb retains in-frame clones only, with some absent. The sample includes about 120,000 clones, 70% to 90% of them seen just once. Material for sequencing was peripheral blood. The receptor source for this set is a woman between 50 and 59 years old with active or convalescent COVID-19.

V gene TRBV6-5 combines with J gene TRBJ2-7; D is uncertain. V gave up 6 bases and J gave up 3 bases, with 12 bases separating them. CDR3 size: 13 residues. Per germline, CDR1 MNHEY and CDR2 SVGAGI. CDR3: CASRGVLSYEQYF. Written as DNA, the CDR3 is TGTGCCAGCAGGGGCGTCTTGAGCTACGAGCAGTACTTC.

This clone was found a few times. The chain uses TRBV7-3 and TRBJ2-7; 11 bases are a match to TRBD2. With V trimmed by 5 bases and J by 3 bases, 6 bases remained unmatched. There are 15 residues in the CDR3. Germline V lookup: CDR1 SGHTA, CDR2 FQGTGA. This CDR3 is CASSALSGRGYEQYF. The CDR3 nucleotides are TGTGCCAGCAGCGCCCTTAGCGGGAGGGGCTACGAGCAGTACTTC.

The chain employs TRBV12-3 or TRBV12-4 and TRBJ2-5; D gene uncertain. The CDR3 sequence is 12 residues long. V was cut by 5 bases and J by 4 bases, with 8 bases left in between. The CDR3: CASSPSGETQYF. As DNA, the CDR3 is TGTGCCAGCAGTCCCTCGGGAGAGACCCAGTACTTC.

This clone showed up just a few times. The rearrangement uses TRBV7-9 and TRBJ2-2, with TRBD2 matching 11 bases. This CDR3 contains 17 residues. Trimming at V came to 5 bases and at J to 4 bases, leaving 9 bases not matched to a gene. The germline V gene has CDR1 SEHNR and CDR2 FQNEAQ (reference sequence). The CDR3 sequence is CASSPTRLAGTTGELFF. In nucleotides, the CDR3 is TGTGCCAGCAGCCCCACGAGACTAGCGGGAACCACCGGGGAGCTGTTTTTT.

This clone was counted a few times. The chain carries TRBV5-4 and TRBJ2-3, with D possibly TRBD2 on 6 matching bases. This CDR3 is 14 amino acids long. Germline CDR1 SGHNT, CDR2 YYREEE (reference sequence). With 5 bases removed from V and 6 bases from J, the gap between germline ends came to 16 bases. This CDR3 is CASRPGLHPDTQYF. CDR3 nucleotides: TGTGCCAGCAGACCGGGACTTCATCCGGATACGCAGTATTTT. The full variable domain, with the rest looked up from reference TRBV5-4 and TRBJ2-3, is ETGVTQSPTHLIKTRGQQVTLRCSSQSGHNTVSWYQQALGQGPQFIFQYYREEENGRGNFPPRFSGLQFPNYSSELNVNALELDDSALYLCASRPGLHPDTQYFGPGTRLTVL.

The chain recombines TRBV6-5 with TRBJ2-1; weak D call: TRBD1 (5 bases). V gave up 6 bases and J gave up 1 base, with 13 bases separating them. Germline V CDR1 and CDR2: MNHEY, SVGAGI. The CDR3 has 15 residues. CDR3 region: CASSQGARSYNEQFF. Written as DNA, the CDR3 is TGTGCCAGCAGCCAAGGGGCACGGTCCTACAATGAGCAGTTCTTC.

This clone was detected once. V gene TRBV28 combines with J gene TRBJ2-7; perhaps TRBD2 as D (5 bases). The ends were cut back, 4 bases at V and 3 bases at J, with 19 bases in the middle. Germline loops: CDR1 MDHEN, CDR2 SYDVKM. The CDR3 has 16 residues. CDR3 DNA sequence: TGTGCCAGCAGTTACGACCTGGGGAGACTTCTCTACGAGCAGTACTTC. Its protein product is CASSYDLGRLLYEQYF.

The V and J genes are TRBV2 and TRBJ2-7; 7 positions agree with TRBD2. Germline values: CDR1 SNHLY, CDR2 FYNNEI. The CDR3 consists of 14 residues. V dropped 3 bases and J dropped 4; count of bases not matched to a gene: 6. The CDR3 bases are TGTGCCAGCAGTGACGGGTGGGGGGGTTACGAGCAGTACTTC. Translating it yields CASSDGWGGYEQYF.

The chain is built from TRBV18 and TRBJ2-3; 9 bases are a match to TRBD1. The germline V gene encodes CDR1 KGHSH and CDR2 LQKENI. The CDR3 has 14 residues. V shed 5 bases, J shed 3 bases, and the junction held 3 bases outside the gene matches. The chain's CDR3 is CASSGGQGTDTQYF. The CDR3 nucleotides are TGTGCCAGCTCAGGTGGACAGGGGACAGATACGCAGTATTTT. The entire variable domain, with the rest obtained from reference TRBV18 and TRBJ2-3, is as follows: NAGVMQNPRHLVRRRGQEARLRCSPMKGHSHVYWYRQLPEEGLKFMVYLQKENIIDESGMPKERFSAEFPKEGPSILRIQQVVRGDSAAYFCASSGGQGTDTQYFGPGTRLTVL.

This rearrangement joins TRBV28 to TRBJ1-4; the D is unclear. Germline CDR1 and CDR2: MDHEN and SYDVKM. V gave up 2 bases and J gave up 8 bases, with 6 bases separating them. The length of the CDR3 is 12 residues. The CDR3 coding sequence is TGTGCCAGCAGTTTAGAACACGAAAAACTGTTTTTT. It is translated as CASSLEHEKLFF. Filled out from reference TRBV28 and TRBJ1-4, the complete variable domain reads DVKVTQSSRYLVKRTGEKVFLECVQDMDHENMFWYRQDPGLGLRLIYFSYDVKMKEKGDIPEGYSVSREKKERFSLILESASTNQTSMYLCASSLEHEKLFFGSGTQLSVL.